The 5 T cell receptor beta chains below all came from one sample that was sequenced in a study of shared T cell receptors in the human thymus. Method: immunoSEQ multiplex PCR; TCRdb's copy keeps in-frame clones and lacks some. The sample has 650,000 to 950,000 clones, around 85% seen once; the top ten hold under 0.012%. These same data were also listed under a study on human thymus T cells.

The specimen was thymocytes. The receptors shown here come from a girl under two years old with a congenital heart defect.

This clone was detected once. V is TRBV15 and J is TRBJ1-5; D is ambiguous. CDR1 and CDR2 (germline): LNHNV, YYDKDF (reference sequence). Trimming took off 0 bases at V and 1 base at J, with 10 bases between the two ends. The CDR3 covers 16 residues. The CDR3 protein is CATSREGRVSNQPQHF. CDR3 bases: TGTGCCACCAGCAGAGAGGGGAGAGTAAGCAATCAGCCCCAGCATTTT.

V and J are TRBV7-9 and TRBJ2-7, with 9 bases identical to TRBD1. The CDR3 extends over 13 amino acids. CDR1 and CDR2 from the germline V gene are SEHNR and FQNEAQ (reference sequence). V trimming: 4 bases; J trimming: 4 bases; junction bases outside the gene matches: 2. The CDR3 nucleotides read TGTGCCAGCAGCTCACAGGGGGCGTACGAGCAGTACTTC. It yields the protein CASSSQGAYEQYF.

The CDR3 DNA follows: TGTGCCAGTAGAAGGGGGGGACAAGAGACCCAGTACTTC. It specifies CASRRGGQETQYF. The chain is built from TRBV19 and TRBJ2-5; D might be TRBD2 (7 bases). V lost 6 bases and J 2 bases, leaving 10 bases between the germline ends. The length of the CDR3 is 13 residues. The germline V gene encodes CDR1 LNHDA and CDR2 SQIVND (reference sequence).

The V and J genes are TRBV25-1 and TRBJ2-5, with D uncertain. CDR1 and CDR2 from the germline V gene are MGHDK and SYGVNS. There are 16 residues in the CDR3. The V and J ends lost 5 bases and 3 bases respectively, with 19 bases between them. The CDR3: CASSTWCRQDKETQYF. The CDR3 nucleotides are TGTGCCAGCAGTACGTGGTGTAGACAAGACAAAGAGACCCAGTACTTC.

The V and J genes are TRBV18 and TRBJ2-7, with D unclear. This CDR3 has 15 residues. CDR1 is KGHSH, CDR2 LQKENI, per germline. V lost 3 bases, J lost 5 bases, and 17 bases lay in between. CDR3 residues: CASSPSPQDRNEQYF. DNA of the CDR3: TGTGCCAGCTCACCGTCCCCGCAGGATCGGAACGAGCAGTACTTC.